One sample yielded the 2 T cell receptor beta chains listed below, sequenced in a study of siplizumab effects on memory and regulatory T cells. Sequencing was performed with immunoSEQ multiplex PCR; in TCRdb, only in-frame clones are kept and a portion is missing. This sample has about 100,000 clones, with more than 85% found just once. Sequencing was done on a sample of CD4+ T cells sorted from blood. The receptor set was obtained from a human donor in good health. Some clones in this sample may be carry-over from other donors' samples.

The chain employs TRBV2 and TRBJ1-5; D remains ambiguous. This CDR3 spans 14 amino acids. CDR1 and CDR2 (germline): SNHLY, FYNNEI. Trimming cost V 0 bases and J 7 bases, with 10 bases left between them. In DNA, the CDR3 is TGTGCCAGCAGTGAAGCAGGGCGGAGGCAGCCCCAGCATTTT. It translates to CASSEAGRRQPQHF.

The rearrangement links TRBV5-1 to TRBJ2-7, with 9 bases fitting TRBD1. J was trimmed by 6 bases and V by 4 bases; bases with no gene match: 11. This CDR3 has 15 residues. Germline V gene data show CDR1 as SGHRS and CDR2 as YFSETQ. The CDR3 loop is CASSHLPGQGREQYF. CDR3 nucleotide sequence: TGCGCCAGCAGCCACCTACCGGGACAGGGACGCGAGCAGTACTTC.